Following are 30 T cell receptor beta chains from one sample sequenced in a study of cytomegalovirus exposure and HLA in healthy donors. A multiplex PCR was run with 60 Vbeta primers and 13 Jbeta primers. Repertoires were generated with immunoSEQ multiplex PCR, while TCRdb's copy carries only in-frame clones and drops some. There are roughly 110,000 clones in the sample; over 65% occur only once, and 2.5% lies in the top ten. Sequenced: PBMCs. These TCRs come from a woman in her late teens or twenties in good health and CMV-seronegative.

In this sample, this clone turned up once. The chain couples TRBV25-1 to TRBJ1-2; D unclear. Germline lookup yields CDR1 MGHDK and CDR2 SYGVNS. This CDR3 contains 14 residues. V was pared by 3 bases and J by 4 bases, with 12 bases between. CDR3 in amino acids: CASSEAGIGYGYTF. The DNA of the CDR3 is TGTGCCAGCAGTGAGGCCGGGATTGGCTATGGCTACACCTTC.

The chain has TRBV7-8 and TRBJ2-5; the match to TRBD1 covers 7 bases. The J segment lost 3 bases and the V segment lost 2 bases, leaving 12 bases of the junction unmatched. Germline CDR1 is SGHVS and CDR2 is FQNEAQ. CDR3 size: 17 residues. The CDR3 loop is CASSLFISGTAKETQYF. CDR3 nucleotide sequence: TGTGCCAGCAGCTTATTTATCTCCGGGACAGCAAAAGAGACCCAGTACTTC.

The CDR3 reads CSVKEASSTDTQYF. For the CDR3, the DNA is TGCAGCGTTAAGGAGGCGTCTAGCACAGATACGCAGTATTTT. The V call is TRBV29-1, the J call TRBJ2-3; D perhaps matches TRBD2 (5 bases). The V and J ends lost 5 bases and 0 bases respectively, with 12 bases between them. CDR1 and CDR2 from the germline V gene are SQVTM and ANQGSEA. This CDR3 spans 14 amino acids.

The J gene is TRBJ2-7, the V gene TRBV6-1; TRBD2 might be the D (6 bases). This CDR3 contains 14 residues. Per the germline V gene, CDR1 is MNHNS and CDR2 is SASEGT. Trimming removed 5 bases from V and 2 bases from J, with 13 bases in between. This CDR3 reads CASSRGGVPYEQYF. The DNA of the CDR3 is TGTGCCAGCAGTCGCGGCGGGGTTCCCTACGAGCAGTACTTC.

V gene TRBV28 combines with J gene TRBJ1-2; 7 nucleotides line up with TRBD1. From germline, CDR1 is MDHEN and CDR2 SYDVKM. The V segment lost 6 bases and the J segment 0 bases; nucleotides outside the gene matches: 4. The CDR3 has 14 residues. CDR3: CASRDTGANYGYTF. In DNA, the CDR3 is TGTGCCAGCAGAGACACAGGGGCTAACTATGGCTACACCTTC.

The genes are TRBV7-9 and TRBJ2-5, with TRBD1 identical over 11 bases. The V segment lost 7 bases and the J segment 4 bases; nucleotides outside the gene matches: 8. The CDR3 contains 15 residues. Germline loops: CDR1 SEHNR, CDR2 FQNEAQ (reference sequence). In DNA form, the CDR3 reads TGTGCCAGCACCAAACGGACAGGGGGCGTAGAGACCCAGTACTTC. Amino acids: CASTKRTGGVETQYF.

This clone was detected only a few times. This chain connects TRBV29-1 to TRBJ2-7; 7 nucleotides line up with TRBD2. Looked up from germline, CDR1 is SQVTM and CDR2 is ANQGSEA. The ends lost 5 bases at V and 5 bases at J; junction bases unmatched: 3. The CDR3 consists of 11 residues. CDR3 sequence reads: CSVSGGDEQYF. The CDR3 coding sequence is TGCAGCGTTTCGGGAGGCGACGAGCAGTACTTC.

This chain links TRBV6-5 with TRBJ2-7; maybe TRBD2 (7 bases). V gave up 8 bases and J gave up 9 bases, with 20 bases separating them. The CDR3 extends over 13 amino acids. Per germline, CDR1 MNHEY and CDR2 SVGAGI. Written as DNA, the CDR3 is TGTGCCAGCGTATACCACAGGGAGGGAGGGCAGTACGTC. As protein: CASVYHREGGQYV.

The CDR3 DNA reads TGTGCCAGCAGTCTGTTAAGCGGCTACGAGCAGTACTTC. Its protein product is CASSLLSGYEQYF. The chain is built from TRBV28 and TRBJ2-7, with D possibly being TRBD2 (5 bases). Between the trimmed V and J ends, which lost 5 bases and 3 bases, there was a span of 11 bases. Germline V gives CDR1 MDHEN, CDR2 SYDVKM. The CDR3 covers 13 residues.

The chain links TRBV28 to TRBJ2-1; the match to TRBD2 covers 13 bases. The germline gives CDR1 MDHEN, CDR2 SYDVKM. Trimming took 10 bases from V and 6 from J; bases not matched to a gene: 6. CDR3 length: 14 amino acids. The CDR3: CATETSGRLNEQFF. The CDR3 nucleotides are TGTGCCACCGAGACTAGCGGGAGGCTCAATGAGCAGTTCTTC.

This chain links TRBV28 with TRBJ2-1, with D perhaps TRBD2 (6 bases). The CDR3 contains 16 residues. Looked up from germline, CDR1 is MDHEN and CDR2 is SYDVKM. Trimming removed 9 bases from V and 4 bases from J, with 22 bases in between. CDR3 region: CASVLSAGTFYNEQFF. The DNA for the CDR3 is TGTGCCAGTGTACTTTCCGCGGGGACCTTTTACAATGAGCAGTTCTTC.

This chain joins TRBV29-1 and TRBJ2-3; D perhaps matches TRBD2 (6 bases). The CDR3 runs 14 residues. V dropped 7 bases and J dropped 5 bases, with 19 bases sitting between them. CDR1 is SQVTM, CDR2 ANQGSEA, per germline. This chain's CDR3 is CSAWGAGFGDTQYF. Written as DNA, the CDR3 is TGCAGCGCCTGGGGTGCGGGGTTCGGAGATACGCAGTATTTT.

The chain uses TRBV5-8 and TRBJ1-5; D uncertain. There are 16 residues in the CDR3. The V gene lost 3 bases and the J gene lost 1 base, with 14 bases spanning the gap. Germline lookup yields CDR1 SGHTS and CDR2 YDEGEE. The CDR3 DNA reads as TGTGCCAGCAGCTCAAGAGTCCTAAGCAGCAATCAGCCCCAGCATTTT. Its protein product is CASSSRVLSSNQPQHF.

In its sample, this clone was seen a few times. The CDR3 here is CASRLQAEAFF. The CDR3 DNA reads TGTGCCAGTAGGCTACAGGCAGAAGCTTTCTTT. The rearrangement links TRBV19 to TRBJ1-1; D perhaps matches TRBD1 (5 bases). The CDR3 sequence is 11 residues long. V was shortened by 6 bases and J by 8 bases, with 10 bases between the two germline ends. Germline-derived CDR1 and CDR2 are LNHDA and SQIVND (reference sequence).

This chain joins TRBV2 and TRBJ1-3; D gene uncertain. V lost 6 bases and J 1 base, leaving 16 bases between the germline ends. Per the germline V gene, CDR1 is SNHLY and CDR2 is FYNNEI. This CDR3 has 16 amino acids. The chain's CDR3 is CASRSLTSVSGNTIYF. The DNA of the CDR3 is TGTGCCAGCAGGAGCTTGACTAGTGTATCTGGAAACACCATATATTTT.

The chain links TRBV4-1 to TRBJ1-2, with 8 positions matching TRBD1. With V trimmed by 1 base and J by 4 bases, 5 bases remained unmatched. The V gene's germline CDR1 is MGHRA and CDR2 YSYEKL. CDR3 length: 15 residues. In DNA, the CDR3 is TGCGCCAGCAGCCAAGGAGGACAGGGAAGCTATGGCTACACCTTC. Translated: CASSQGGQGSYGYTF.

V gene TRBV18 combines with J gene TRBJ2-7, with 8 bases aligning to TRBD1. J lost 3 bases, V lost 3 bases, and 1 base had no gene match. The CDR3 totals 13 residues. Germline-derived CDR1 and CDR2 are KGHSH and LQKENI. CDR3 loop: CASSPGTGYEQYF. The CDR3 DNA reads as TGTGCCAGCTCACCGGGGACAGGCTACGAGCAGTACTTC.

This clone was recorded once. The chain links TRBV7-2 to TRBJ1-4; 9 bases match TRBD1. Germline V CDR1 and CDR2: SGHTA, FQGNSA. This CDR3 spans 15 amino acids. With V trimmed by 6 bases and J by 7 bases, 9 bases remained unmatched. In DNA form, the CDR3 reads TGTGCCAGCAGTGTTACCGGGACAGGGATTGAAAAACTGTTTTTT. Translating it yields CASSVTGTGIEKLFF.

The chain has TRBV7-2 and TRBJ1-2, with D uncertain. CDR1 is SGHTA, CDR2 FQGNSA, per germline. This CDR3 contains 12 residues. V was shortened by 5 bases and J by 11 bases, with 15 bases between the two germline ends. DNA of the CDR3: TGTGCCAGCAGCCCATTTGAGGGAAGGTACACCTTC. Protein: CASSPFEGRYTF.

This chain connects TRBV4-1 to TRBJ1-5, with 7 bases lining up with TRBD1. V was clipped by 2 bases and J by 5 bases; unmatched bases: 15. CDR1 is MGHRA, CDR2 YSYEKL, per germline. This CDR3 is built from 18 residues. The DNA for the CDR3 is TGCGCCAGCAGCCAATCTGATCCCCAGGGACAGAAGTATCAGCCCCAGCATTTT. This translates into CASSQSDPQGQKYQPQHF.

This clone was detected a few times. J is TRBJ2-1 and V is TRBV27, with 10 bases fitting TRBD2. The junction had 5 bases not matched to a gene; V was cut back by 4 bases and J by 5 bases. The CDR3 length is 15 residues. Germline V gene data show CDR1 as MNHEY and CDR2 as SMNVEV (reference sequence). The CDR3, as DNA: TGTGCCAGCAGTTCGACTAGCGGGCCCCACAATGAGCAGTTCTTC. This translates into CASSSTSGPHNEQFF.

This sequence joins TRBV23-1 and TRBJ2-3; TRBD2 is a possible D gene (6 bases). TRBV23-1 belongs to the ORF category, with a function that is uncertain. This CDR3 region has 12 residues. Trimming cost V 3 bases and J 5 bases, with 6 bases left between them. CDR3 DNA sequence: TGCGCCAGCAGTCACGGGGGAGATACGCAGTATTTT. Amino acids: CASSHGGDTQYF.

The V and J genes are TRBV7-2 and TRBJ1-2; tentatively, D is TRBD1 (5 bases). This CDR3 has 13 residues. CDR1 SGHTA and CDR2 FQGNSA come from the germline V gene. V lost 1 base and J lost 4, with 7 bases in between. CDR3 nucleotide sequence: TGTGCCAGCAGCTTAGACAGGCTCTATGGCTACACCTTC. It codes for CASSLDRLYGYTF.

This clone was counted once. J is TRBJ1-2 and V is TRBV19; D is uncertain. V was pared by 8 bases and J by 1 base, with 11 bases between. This CDR3 comprises 13 residues. Germline V gene sequence: CDR1 LNHDA, CDR2 SQIVND (reference sequence). The CDR3 bases are TGTGCCAGTTCGAGGACTCTTAACTATGGCTACACCTTC. Encoded protein: CASSRTLNYGYTF.

CDR3 coding DNA: TGTGCCAGCAGCTGGAGGACAGGGGGATCTGATGAGCAGTTCTTC. Residues: CASSWRTGGSDEQFF. The chain combines TRBV7-2 with TRBJ2-1, with 10 bases aligning to TRBD1. V shed 4 bases, J shed 8 bases, and the junction held 8 bases outside the gene matches. The CDR3 spans 15 residues. Germline V lookup: CDR1 SGHTA, CDR2 FQGNSA. Variable domain in full (rest from reference TRBV7-2 and TRBJ2-1): GAGVSQSPSNKVTEKGKDVELRCDPISGHTALYWYRQSLGQGLEFLIYFQGNSAPDKSGLPSDRFSAERTGGSVSTLTIQRTQQEDSAVYLCASSWRTGGSDEQFFGPGTRLTVL.

The rearrangement joins TRBV16 to TRBJ2-3, with D maybe TRBD1 (6 bases). The CDR3 is 15 residues long. V dropped 0 bases and J dropped 2 bases, with 9 bases sitting between them. The V gene's germline CDR1 is KGHSY and CDR2 FQNENV. The CDR3 here is CASSQSQGHTDTQYF. CDR3 nucleotides: TGTGCCAGCAGCCAATCGCAGGGACACACAGATACGCAGTATTTT.

The rearrangement uses TRBV12-5 and TRBJ1-1, with no clear D. Trimming removed 2 bases from V and 1 base from J, with 5 bases in between. Germline CDR1 is LGHNT and CDR2 is FRNRAP. The CDR3 runs to 13 residues. Written as DNA, the CDR3 is TGTGCTAGTGGTTTGCGGGAGAACACTGAAGCTTTCTTT. Its protein product is CASGLRENTEAFF. The variable domain in full, with the rest retrieved from reference TRBV12-5 and TRBJ1-1, is DARVTQTPRHKVTEMGQEVTMRCQPILGHNTVFWYRQTMMQGLELLAYFRNRAPLDDSGMPKDRFSAEMPDATLATLKIQPSEPRDSAVYFCASGLRENTEAFFGQGTRLTVV.

This clone has only a few counts. The rearrangement links TRBV6-5 to TRBJ1-1; D is possibly TRBD1 (5 bases). This CDR3 has 15 residues. CDR1 and CDR2 (germline): MNHEY, SVGAGI. The ends were cut back, 5 bases at V and 2 bases at J, with 15 bases in the middle. The CDR3 DNA sequence: TGTGCCAGCAGTAAACCCCAGGGAAGCAACACTGAAGCTTTCTTT. Translated: CASSKPQGSNTEAFF.

This sequence joins TRBV2 and TRBJ2-3; 11 bases are shared with TRBD2. The trim removed 6 bases at V and 5 bases at J, leaving 4 bases unmatched. The CDR3 length is 14 residues. Germline assignment: CDR1 SNHLY and CDR2 FYNNEI. In nucleotides, the CDR3 is TGTGCCAGCAGGCCCGGACTAGCGGGAGATACGCAGTATTTT. The encoded protein is CASRPGLAGDTQYF.

CDR3 sequence reads: CASSLDRAENTGELFF. The CDR3 nucleotides read TGTGCCAGCAGCTTAGACAGGGCGGAGAACACCGGGGAGCTGTTTTTT. The chain carries TRBV5-5 and TRBJ2-2; TRBD1 matches at 7 bases. Per the germline V gene, CDR1 is SGHKS and CDR2 is YYEKEE (reference sequence). The CDR3 is 16 amino acids. V gave up 2 bases and J gave up 1 base; unmatched junction bases: 5.